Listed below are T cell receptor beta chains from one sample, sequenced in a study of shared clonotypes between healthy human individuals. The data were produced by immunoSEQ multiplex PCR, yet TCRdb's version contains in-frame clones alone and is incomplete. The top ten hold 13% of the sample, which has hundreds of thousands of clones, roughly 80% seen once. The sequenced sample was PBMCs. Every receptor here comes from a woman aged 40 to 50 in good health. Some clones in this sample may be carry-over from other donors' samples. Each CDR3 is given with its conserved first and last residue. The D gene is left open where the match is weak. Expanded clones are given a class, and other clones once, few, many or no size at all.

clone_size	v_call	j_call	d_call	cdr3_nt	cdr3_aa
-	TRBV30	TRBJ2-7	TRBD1	TGTGCCTGGAATAGGGGGCATGAATCCTACGAGCAGTACTTC	CAWNRGHESYEQYF
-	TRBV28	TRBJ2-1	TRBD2	TGTGCCACTCGGCCGGGACTAAGGGTTTACAATGAGCAGTTCTTC	CATRPGLRVYNEQFF
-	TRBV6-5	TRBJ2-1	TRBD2	TGTGCCAGCAGTTACTTCGGGAGGGCCGGGAATGAGCAGTTCTTC	CASSYFGRAGNEQFF
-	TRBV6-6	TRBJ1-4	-	TGTGCCAGCAGAACGGACAGTAATGAAAAACTGTTTTTT	CASRTDSNEKLFF
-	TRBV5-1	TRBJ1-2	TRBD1	TGCGCCAGCACTGACAGGGGTTATGGCTACACCTTC	CASTDRGYGYTF
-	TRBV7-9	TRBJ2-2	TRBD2	TGTGCCAGCAGCTTCGGGGGAGGGCCGAACGGGGAGCTGTTTTTT	CASSFGGGPNGELFF
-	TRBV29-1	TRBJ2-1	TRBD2	TGCAGCGTTGAGAGCGGGAGGGCGTCACTCTTC	CSVESGRASLF
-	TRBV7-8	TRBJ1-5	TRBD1	TGTGCCAGCAGCTTAAGTCGACAGGGAAATCAGCCCCAGCATTTT	CASSLSRQGNQPQHF
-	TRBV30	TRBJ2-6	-	TGTGCCTGGAGTAAAAGGGGTTTACGCTCTGGGGCCAACGTCCTGACTTTC	CAWSKRGLRSGANVLTF
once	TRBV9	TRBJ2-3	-	TGTGCCAGCAGCGTTCTACCGGGGACGCAGTATTTT	CASSVLPGTQYF
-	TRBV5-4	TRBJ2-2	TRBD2	TGTGCCAGCAGCCCTGGGGCGGGAGTGGTCGGGGAGCTGTTTTTT	CASSPGAGVVGELFF
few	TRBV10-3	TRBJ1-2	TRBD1	TGTGCCATCAGTGAGTCGTCGACAGGGCCGTATGGCTACACCTTC	CAISESSTGPYGYTF
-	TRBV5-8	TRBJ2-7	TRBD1	TGTGCCAGCAAGTGGGTTCAGGGGGCTGGTGAGCAGTACTTC	CASKWVQGAGEQYF
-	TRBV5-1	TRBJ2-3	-	TGCGCCAGCAGCAGGTCGCAGTATTTT	CASSRSQYF
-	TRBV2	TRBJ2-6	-	TGTGCCAGCAGTGAGAACCCTGGGGCCAACGTCCTGACTTTC	CASSENPGANVLTF
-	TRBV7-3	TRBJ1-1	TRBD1	TGTGCCAGCAGATTTTACATGAAAACAGGGGGAGATGAAGCTTTCTTT	CASRFYMKTGGDEAFF
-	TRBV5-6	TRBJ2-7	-	TGTGCCAGCAGCTTGATTGGCGGGGCCTCCTACGAGCAGTACTTC	CASSLIGGASYEQYF
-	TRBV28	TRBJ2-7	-	TGTGCCAGCAGTCCAACGGGTGGGAGACGCGAGCAGTACTTC	CASSPTGGRREQYF
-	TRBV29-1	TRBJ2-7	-	TGCAGCGTTGAAGTTGGGTCAGGCATCTCCGAGCAGTACTTC	CSVEVGSGISEQYF
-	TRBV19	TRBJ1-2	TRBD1	TGTGCCAGTAGCAGGACAGGGCGAAGTGATGGCTACACCTTC	CASSRTGRSDGYTF
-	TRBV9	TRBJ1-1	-	TGTGCCAGCAGGGGGCGGGGTGGCACTGAAGCTTTCTTT	CASRGRGGTEAFF
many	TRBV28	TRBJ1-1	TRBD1	TGTGCCAGCAGCCCCTTTGCAGGGGGCATAGGGGAAGCTTTCTTT	CASSPFAGGIGEAFF
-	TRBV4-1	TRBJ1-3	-	TGCGCCAGCAGCCGGGAGAAACTCGGCTCTGGAAACACCATATATTTT	CASSREKLGSGNTIYF
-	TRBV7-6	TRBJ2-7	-	TGTGCCAGCAGCCCAAGACAGGTCACCTACGAGCAGTACTTC	CASSPRQVTYEQYF
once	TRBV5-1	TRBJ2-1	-	TGCGCCAGCGCGAGGGCGACCCCCGTTATTGATGAGCAGTTCTTC	CASARATPVIDEQFF
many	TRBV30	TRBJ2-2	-	TGTGCCTGGAGTGTCAAGGAGTGGAACACCGGGGAGCTGTTTTTT	CAWSVKEWNTGELFF
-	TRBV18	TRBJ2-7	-	TGTGCCAGCTCCTCCTCCGACGAGCAGTACTTC	CASSSSDEQYF
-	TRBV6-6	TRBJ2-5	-	TGTGCCAGCAGCTCGAGGGGGGTGGTTGGGACCCAGTACTTC	CASSSRGVVGTQYF
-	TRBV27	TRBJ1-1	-	TGTGCCAGCAGTTTATCGGTGGACACTGAAGCTTTCTTT	CASSLSVDTEAFF
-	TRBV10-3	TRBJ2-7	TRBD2	TGTGCCCCGCGCGGGGGTCCGGTCTCCTACGAGCAGTACTTC	CAPRGGPVSYEQYF
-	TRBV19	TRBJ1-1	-	TGTGCCAGTAGTATAGTCCCCGGGGGGGGCATCACTGAAGCTTTCTTT	CASSIVPGGGITEAFF
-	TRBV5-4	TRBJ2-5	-	TGTGCCAGCAGCCTTGATGGGTACCAAGAGACCCAGTACTTC	CASSLDGYQETQYF
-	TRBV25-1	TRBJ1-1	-	TGTGCCAGCAGTGAATCAGGTAGAGCTAACACTGAAGCTTTCTTT	CASSESGRANTEAFF
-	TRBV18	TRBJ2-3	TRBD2	TGTGCCAGCTCACCTAGCGGGGCCTTAGATACGCAGTATTTT	CASSPSGALDTQYF
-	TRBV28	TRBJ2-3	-	TGTGCCAGCAGCCCTCCCGGACTTTGGATAAGTGGGCGGTATTTT	CASSPPGLWISGRYF
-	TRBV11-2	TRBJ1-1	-	TGTGCCAGTGGGATCGGACAATCGCCTGAAGCCTTCTTT	CASGIGQSPEAFF
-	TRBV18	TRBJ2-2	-	TGTGCCAGCTCACCAACCAGACCGAACACCGGGGAGCTGTTTTTT	CASSPTRPNTGELFF
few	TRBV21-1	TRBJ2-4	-	TGTGCCAGCAGCCTGGCGGACACAATAGCCAAAAACATTCAGTACTTC	CASSLADTIAKNIQYF
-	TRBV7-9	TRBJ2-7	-	TGTGCCAGCAGCTTAGCTTCGCGGGGTTCCGGCGAGCAGTACTTC	CASSLASRGSGEQYF
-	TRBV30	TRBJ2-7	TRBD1	TGTGCCTGGACCCGGGACAGCTACGAGCAGTACTTC	CAWTRDSYEQYF
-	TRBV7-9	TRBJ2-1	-	TGTGCCAGCAGCCGTACAGGGTTGAATGAGCAGTTCTTC	CASSRTGLNEQFF
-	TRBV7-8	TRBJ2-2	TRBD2	TGTGCCAGCAGCTTAAGACTAGCGGGAGGGGCCGGGGAGCTGTTTTTT	CASSLRLAGGAGELFF
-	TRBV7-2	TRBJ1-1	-	TGTGCCAGCAGCTTAGCGCCGGGCACTGAAGCTTTCTTT	CASSLAPGTEAFF
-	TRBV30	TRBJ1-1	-	TGTGCCTGGAGGGTGGGGATGAACACTGAAGCTTTCTTT	CAWRVGMNTEAFF